Following are 18 T cell receptor beta chains from one sample sequenced in a study of shared T cell receptors in the human thymus (dated by TCRdb to 2020 to 2022). Libraries were built with the immunoSEQ multiplex PCR assay. TCRdb took over this immuneACCESS table, retaining in-frame rearrangements with V and J assigned. Such tables are incomplete; in checked studies, under half of the missing clones stem from an unresolved V gene, and the remainder is unexplained. Within this sample are hundreds of thousands of clones, with about four fifths of them counted one time only. Approximately 0.013% of the sample lies in the top ten. The sample was also linked to a second study, of human thymus T cells.

The sequencing sample was made of thymocytes. These receptors were collected from a boy younger than two with a congenital heart defect. Donor details come from another sample of the same person, matched by shared clones.

The chain is built from TRBV7-8 and TRBJ2-1; possibly TRBD2 for D (5 bases). V lost 5 bases and J 0 bases, leaving 14 bases between the germline ends. Germline values: CDR1 SGHVS, CDR2 FQNEAQ. The CDR3 is made up of 16 amino acids. The CDR3: CASSGALGSSYNEQFF. As DNA, the CDR3 is TGTGCCAGCAGCGGAGCCCTAGGGAGCTCCTACAATGAGCAGTTCTTC. The complete variable domain, with remaining parts taken from reference TRBV7-8 and TRBJ2-1, reads GAGVSQSPRYKVAKRGQDVALRCDPISGHVSLFWYQQALGQGPEFLTYFQNEAQLDKSGLPSDRFFAERPEGSVSTLKIQRTQQEDSAVYLCASSGALGSSYNEQFFGPGTRLTVL.

The genes are TRBV28 and TRBJ2-7, with 13 nucleotides matching TRBD2. Unmatched junction bases numbered 4, after V lost 3 bases and J lost 2 bases. This CDR3 contains 16 residues. Germline V gene lookup returns CDR1 MDHEN and CDR2 SYDVKM. The CDR3 nucleotides read TGTGCCAGCAGTTTCCTTACTAGCGGGAGGGCCTACGAGCAGTACTTC. Amino acids: CASSFLTSGRAYEQYF.

The gene calls are TRBV11-3 and TRBJ2-3; no clear D. CDR3 size: 15 residues. CDR1 is SGHNT and CDR2 is YENEEA in the germline V gene. The V and J ends lost 2 bases and 2 bases respectively, with 11 bases between them. This CDR3 reads CASSLPDSPTDTQYF. The CDR3 coding sequence is TGTGCCAGCAGCTTACCCGACTCCCCCACAGATACGCAGTATTTT.

V usage is TRBV19 and J usage is TRBJ1-5; TRBD1 agrees at 9 bases. The V gene end was trimmed by 3 bases and the J gene end by 5 bases; junction bases not matched to a gene: 8. Germline V gene sequence: CDR1 LNHDA, CDR2 SQIVND (reference sequence). The CDR3 has 16 residues. Written as DNA, the CDR3 is TGTGCCAGTAGTATGGGGGACAGGGAAGTCGATCAGCCCCAGCATTTT. Residues: CASSMGDREVDQPQHF.

The chain carries TRBV21-1 and TRBJ2-1; the table assigns TRBD2, which was not confirmed against the DNA. TRBV21-1 constitutes a pseudogene. CDR3 length equals 20 residues. The CDR3 is CASSKLSLAGGTYSYNEQFF. Written as DNA, the CDR3 is TGTGCCAGCAGCAAATTAAGCCTAGCGGGAGGCACATACTCCTACAATGAGCAGTTCTTC.

The chain uses TRBV25-1 and TRBJ1-5; perhaps TRBD1 as D (6 bases). Germline assignment: CDR1 MGHDK and CDR2 SYGVNS. The CDR3 is 13 residues long. V dropped 5 bases and J dropped 10 bases, with 15 bases sitting between them. The CDR3: CASSQGPGGPQHF. CDR3 DNA sequence: TGTGCCAGCAGTCAGGGGCCGGGCGGCCCCCAGCATTTT.

The chain carries TRBV15 and TRBJ2-7; 10 nucleotides align to TRBD1. The junction had 6 bases not matched to a gene; V was cut back by 5 bases and J by 2 bases. Germline assignment: CDR1 LNHNV and CDR2 YYDKDF (reference sequence). The CDR3 runs to 15 residues. The CDR3 DNA reads as TGTGCCACCAGCGGCCTCGGGACAGGGGCCTACGAGCAGTACTTC. This translates into CATSGLGTGAYEQYF.

The chain is built from TRBV5-8 and TRBJ2-1; tentatively, D is TRBD2 (5 bases). Trimming removed 0 bases at V and 1 base at J, with 8 bases between. Germline values: CDR1 SGHTS, CDR2 YDEGEE. There are 15 residues in the CDR3. The CDR3 loop reads CASSLERDSYNEQFF. The CDR3 nucleotides read TGTGCCAGCAGCTTGGAACGGGATTCCTACAATGAGCAGTTCTTC.

The chain combines TRBV27 with TRBJ2-3, with TRBD2 matching 9 bases. The junction had 4 bases not matched to a gene; V was cut back by 6 bases and J by 0 bases. The CDR3 spans 15 residues. Germline loops: CDR1 MNHEY, CDR2 SMNVEV (reference sequence). The CDR3 protein is CASRRGGSSTDTQYF. The CDR3 coding sequence is TGTGCCAGCAGGCGGGGGGGTAGTAGCACAGATACGCAGTATTTT.

The rearrangement links TRBV5-4 to TRBJ2-5, with 9 bases aligning to TRBD1. Losses at the gene ends were 3 bases for V and 7 bases for J; bases not matched to a gene: 10. The germline V gene has CDR1 SGHNT and CDR2 YYREEE (reference sequence). The CDR3 runs to 15 residues. This CDR3 reads CASSWDRAPRRTQYF. The DNA of the CDR3 is TGTGCCAGCAGCTGGGACAGGGCCCCCCGTAGGACCCAGTACTTC.

The gene calls are TRBV27 and TRBJ2-5; D might be TRBD1 (7 bases). V shed 0 bases and J shed 5 bases, with 10 bases lying between them. This CDR3 has 14 residues. Germline V gives CDR1 MNHEY, CDR2 SMNVEV (reference sequence). In nucleotides, the CDR3 is TGTGCCAGCAGTTTATCCCCAGGGGGGGAGACCCAGTACTTC. Translated, it gives CASSLSPGGETQYF.

This sequence joins TRBV6-1 and TRBJ2-7; TRBD1 matches at 7 bases. CDR1 and CDR2 from the germline V gene are MNHNS and SASEGT. The CDR3 is 12 amino acids. Trimming at V came to 3 bases and at J to 7 bases, leaving 3 bases not matched to a gene. This chain's CDR3 is CASSDSGGEQYF. CDR3 nucleotides: TGTGCCAGCAGTGACTCAGGGGGAGAGCAGTACTTC.

This chain links TRBV5-1 with TRBJ2-3; 13 nucleotides line up with TRBD2. The germline V gene has CDR1 SGHRS and CDR2 YFSETQ. The CDR3 is made up of 16 amino acids. With V trimmed by 7 bases and J by 6 bases, 11 bases remained unmatched. CDR3 nucleotides: TGCGCCAGCCTGGGGGTGGGACTAGCGGGACCGGATACGCAGTATTTT. Amino acid sequence: CASLGVGLAGPDTQYF. Drawing the rest from reference TRBV5-1 and TRBJ2-3, the complete variable domain is KAGVTQTPRYLIKTRGQQVTLSCSPISGHRSVSWYQQTPGQGLQFLFEYFSETQRNKGNFPGRFSGRQFSNSRSEMNVSTLELGDSALYLCASLGVGLAGPDTQYFGPGTRLTVL.

CDR3 protein: CASSSRGKGYTF. DNA of the CDR3: TGTGCCAGCAGTTCGCGCGGGAAAGGCTACACCTTC. The chain carries TRBV6-5 and TRBJ1-2, with no clear D. Trimming removed 4 bases from V and 8 bases from J, with 11 bases in between. CDR3 length: 12 amino acids. From germline, CDR1 is MNHEY and CDR2 SVGAGI.

The rearrangement uses TRBV5-4 and TRBJ1-3; D call uncertain. From germline, CDR1 is SGHNT and CDR2 YYREEE (reference sequence). The CDR3 spans 16 residues. The V and J ends lost 3 bases and 0 bases respectively, with 13 bases between them. Here the CDR3 DNA reads TGTGCCAGCAGCTCAAAAGAGAACTTCTCTGGAAACACCATATATTTT. It is translated as CASSSKENFSGNTIYF.

The chain recombines TRBV28 with TRBJ2-7; 9 bases fit TRBD2. There are 18 residues in the CDR3. The germline V gene encodes CDR1 MDHEN and CDR2 SYDVKM. The V and J ends lost 3 bases and 0 bases, in that order; junction bases with no gene match: 12. In nucleotides, the CDR3 is TGTGCCAGCAGTTTTTTGGCAAGCGGGAGGCCCTTCTCCTACGAGCAGTACTTC. This gives the protein CASSFLASGRPFSYEQYF. The whole variable domain, filled in from reference TRBV28 and TRBJ2-7, reads DVKVTQSSRYLVKRTGEKVFLECVQDMDHENMFWYRQDPGLGLRLIYFSYDVKMKEKGDIPEGYSVSREKKERFSLILESASTNQTSMYLCASSFLASGRPFSYEQYFGPGTRLTVT.

The V gene is TRBV29-1, the J gene TRBJ2-5, with TRBD1 as a possible D gene (6 bases). This CDR3 comprises 14 residues. Germline values: CDR1 SQVTM, CDR2 ANQGSEA. The V and J ends lost 7 bases and 0 bases respectively, with 15 bases between them. Here the CDR3 reads CSGLDSVYQETQYF. CDR3 DNA: TGCAGCGGATTGGACAGTGTGTACCAAGAGACCCAGTACTTC.

The V and J genes are TRBV13 and TRBJ2-3; 9 nucleotides match TRBD2. V dropped 0 bases and J dropped 1; count of bases not matched to a gene: 5. The CDR3 spans 17 residues. Germline assignment: CDR1 PRHDT and CDR2 FYEKMQ (reference sequence). CDR3 protein: CASSLGAGGGRTDTQYF. In DNA, the CDR3 is TGTGCCAGCAGCTTAGGGGCGGGAGGGGGCCGCACAGATACGCAGTATTTT.